Presented here are 18 T cell receptor beta chains from one specimen sequenced in a study of response to subunit inactivated influenza vaccine. MiXCR was run by TCRdb on the RT-PCR reads, yielding one entry per CDR3 protein. The table has 290,000 or so distinct CDR3 sequences, 22% seen once. The source material was PBMCs from blood, sampled less than 22 months after vaccination. The receptors shown here come from a man in his fifties or sixties who received an inactivated influenza vaccine.

This chain links TRBV5-8 with TRBJ2-3, with D perhaps matching TRBD1 or TRBD2 (5 bases each). V gave up 4 bases and J gave up 4 bases, with 19 bases separating them. The CDR3 contains 16 residues. Per germline, CDR1 SGHTS and CDR2 YDEGEE. CDR3 residues: CASSQGTARSSDTQYF. The CDR3 bases are TGTGCCAGCAGCCAAGGGACCGCCCGGTCCTCAGATACGCAGTATTTT.

This clonotype was seen many times. This chain joins TRBV7-3 and TRBJ2-1, with 14 bases matching TRBD2. This CDR3 contains 16 residues. Germline trimming cut 4 bases from V and 8 bases from J; bases unmatched to any gene: 7. Germline assignment: CDR1 SGHTA and CDR2 FQGTGA. The DNA for the CDR3 is TGTGCCAGCAGCTCTGGGACTAGCGGGAGTAGTGATGAGCAGTTCTTC. Protein: CASSSGTSGSSDEQFF.

This clonotype was picked up a small number of times. The V call is TRBV5-4, the J call TRBJ1-6, with D possibly TRBD1 on 5 matching bases. Germline V CDR1 and CDR2: SGHNT, YYREEE (reference sequence). Trimming removed 2 bases at V and 4 bases at J, with 10 bases between. This CDR3 contains 15 residues. The CDR3 spells CASSFDRIYNSPLHF. The CDR3, as DNA: TGTGCCAGCAGCTTCGACAGAATATATAATTCACCCCTCCACTTT.

This chain uses TRBV20-1 with TRBJ1-2; 8 bases agree with TRBD1. Per germline, CDR1 DFQATT and CDR2 SNEGSKA (reference sequence). The V segment lost 4 bases and the J segment 0 bases; nucleotides outside the gene matches: 10. This CDR3 has 16 residues. The CDR3 loop is CSATQGARRTNYGYTF. CDR3 nucleotide sequence: TGCAGTGCTACTCAGGGGGCGCGAAGAACTAACTATGGCTACACCTTC.

This clonotype was counted a few times. V gene TRBV6-6 combines with J gene TRBJ2-1; D may correspond to TRBD1 or TRBD2 (6 bases each). V lost 5 bases and J lost 4, with 9 bases in between. This CDR3 is 13 amino acids long. Per germline, CDR1 MNHNY and CDR2 SVGAGI (reference sequence). The CDR3 DNA reads as TGTGCCAGCAGTGGGGGGCAATACAATGAGCAGTTCTTC. This encodes CASSGGQYNEQFF.

J is TRBJ1-6 and V is TRBV2; D might be TRBD1 (5 bases). The CDR3 has 15 amino acids. CDR1 SNHLY and CDR2 FYNNEI come from the germline V gene. V was trimmed by 8 bases and J by 3 bases, leaving 14 bases between them. CDR3 in amino acids: CASLEGGVYNSPLHF. CDR3 nucleotide sequence: TGTGCCAGCCTAGAAGGAGGGGTCTATAATTCACCCCTCCACTTT.

This chain joins TRBV18 and TRBJ1-1, with D perhaps matching TRBD1 (5 bases). Germline V CDR1 and CDR2: KGHSH, LQKENI. The CDR3 spans 14 residues. Trimming pared 6 bases from V and 7 bases from J, leaving 18 bases between. DNA for the CDR3: TGTGCCAGCTCGGGGGGAGAAGGAGGCATTGAAGCTTTCTTT. It specifies CASSGGEGGIEAFF. The full variable domain, in which reference TRBV18 and TRBJ1-1 provide the parts outside the CDR3, is NAGVMQNPRHLVRRRGQEARLRCSPMKGHSHVYWYRQLPEEGLKFMVYLQKENIIDESGMPKERFSAEFPKEGPSILRIQQVVRGDSAAYFCASSGGEGGIEAFFGQGTRLTVV.

This clonotype has only a few counts. This chain links TRBV4-1 with TRBJ1-1; the D gene is possibly TRBD1 (5 bases). V shed 0 bases and J shed 12 bases, with 20 bases lying between them. This CDR3 is built from 15 residues. CDR1 and CDR2 (germline): MGHRA, YSYEKL. CDR3 DNA sequence: TGCGCCAGCAGCCAAGATTTGGGGGGATCCAGAAGCTCTTTCTTT. This sequence encodes CASSQDLGGSRSSFF.

The chain recombines TRBV20-1 with TRBJ1-5, with D tentatively TRBD1 (6 bases). Germline CDR1 is DFQATT and CDR2 is SNEGSKA (reference sequence). This CDR3 has 15 residues. V lost 6 bases and J lost 3, with 18 bases in between. DNA of the CDR3: TGCAGTGCAGAAATGAGGGGGACTAACAATCAGCCCCAGCATTTT. It specifies CSAEMRGTNNQPQHF.

Only one count was recorded for this clonotype. V gene TRBV12-3 or TRBV12-4 combines with J gene TRBJ2-1; 8 nucleotides agree with TRBD1. The CDR3 runs 14 residues. Trimming at V came to 6 bases and at J to 4 bases, leaving 5 bases not matched to a gene. CDR3: CASRGTGSYNEQFF. The CDR3 region has the DNA TGTGCCAGCAGGGGGACAGGTAGTTACAATGAGCAGTTCTTC.

This sequence joins TRBV5-1 and TRBJ2-7; the D is unclear. This CDR3 has 14 amino acids. Germline CDR1 SGHRS, CDR2 YFSETQ. V was cut by 0 bases and J by 5 bases, with 12 bases left in between. The CDR3 sequence: CASSLGRLLDEQYF. CDR3 nucleotide sequence: TGCGCCAGCAGCTTGGGGCGCCTCCTAGACGAGCAGTACTTC.

This clonotype was picked up many times. This chain connects TRBV7-9 to TRBJ1-1; D not certain. This CDR3 region has 15 residues. Between the trimmed V and J ends, which lost 0 bases and 0 bases, there was a span of 8 bases. Germline lookup yields CDR1 SEHNR and CDR2 FQNEAQ (reference sequence). Written as DNA, the CDR3 is TGTGCCAGCAGCTTAGCCCCGGAACTGAACACTGAAGCTTTCTTT. Its translation: CASSLAPELNTEAFF.

This clonotype was observed once. The chain combines TRBV12-3 or TRBV12-4 with TRBJ2-7; unclear D gene. Trimming left V 6 bases short and J 3 bases short, with 21 bases between. This CDR3 spans 16 amino acids. CDR3 coding DNA: TGTGCCAGCAGCTATTCTATGGCCGGTTGGGTCTACGAGCAGTACTTC. Its translation is CASSYSMAGWVYEQYF.

The chain recombines TRBV20-1 with TRBJ2-3, with a tentative D call TRBD2 (5 bases). The CDR3 loop spans 14 amino acids. CDR1 is DFQATT and CDR2 is SNEGSKA in the germline V gene (reference sequence). Trimming pared 3 bases from V and 2 bases from J, leaving 12 bases between. This CDR3 is CSARARGFTDTQYF. Here the CDR3 DNA reads TGCAGTGCTAGGGCACGGGGATTCACAGATACGCAGTATTTT.

This clonotype has at least ten counts. CDR3 DNA: TGTGCCAGCAGCCCGGCATCTGACCGCTTCTCTGGAAACACCATATATTTT. It encodes CASSPASDRFSGNTIYF. The chain combines TRBV5-6 with TRBJ1-3; D unresolved. This CDR3 is built from 17 residues. V was shortened by 4 bases and J by 0 bases, with 17 bases between the two germline ends. The V gene's germline CDR1 is SGHDT and CDR2 YYEEEE.

The chain is built from TRBV5-1 and TRBJ2-2; D is tentatively TRBD1 or TRBD2 (5 bases each). Germline loops: CDR1 SGHRS, CDR2 YFSETQ. The CDR3 sequence is 19 residues long. Trimming took 4 bases from V and 2 from J, leaving 24 bases between them. CDR3 sequence (DNA): TGCGCCAGCAGCCTGACAACCCTGGGACGGACCTTAAACACCGGGGAGCTGTTTTTT. It codes for CASSLTTLGRTLNTGELFF.

In its sample, this clonotype was seen a few times. The DNA of the CDR3 is TGTGCCAGCAGCGCAGGGTTAGGTGAGCAGTTCTTC. It is translated as CASSAGLGEQFF. The chain recombines TRBV12-3 or TRBV12-4 with TRBJ2-1; the D gene is possibly TRBD1 (5 bases). V lost 6 bases, J lost 9 bases, and 12 bases lay in between. The CDR3 totals 12 residues.

This clonotype appeared many times. The chain has TRBV11-1 and TRBJ1-2; 7 nucleotides match TRBD1. The J segment lost 4 bases and the V segment lost 5 bases, leaving 10 bases of the junction unmatched. Looked up from germline, CDR1 is SGHAT and CDR2 is FQDESV (reference sequence). The CDR3 has 15 residues. As DNA, the CDR3 is TGTGCCAGCAGCAGAAACACCGGGACAGTCTATGGCTACACCTTC. Translating gives CASSRNTGTVYGYTF.